The next 11 T cell receptor beta chains were all read from a single sample in a study of breast tumors, draining lymph nodes, adjacent tissues. Breast cancer patients provided tissue from their axillary draining lymph nodes. TCRdb itself ran the multiplex PCR reads through MiXCR, one entry per CDR3 protein. This table holds 80,000 to 130,000 distinct CDR3 sequences, around 20% found once. Source material: axillary lymph node tissue. The receptors come from a female donor with breast cancer. Some clones in this sample may be carry-over from other donors' samples.

About this clonotype: A much larger clone lies one base from this, so it may be a read error. The chain has TRBV12-3 or TRBV12-4 and TRBJ1-4, with D unclear. CDR3 length equals 13 residues. DNA of the CDR3: TGTGCCAGCAGTTTACAAGGCGGTGAAGAACTGTTTTTT. Translating gives CASSLQGGEELFF.

This clonotype has a count of ten or more. The chain combines TRBV5-1 with TRBJ1-2; D not resolved. Looked up from germline, CDR1 is SGHRS and CDR2 is YFSETQ. CDR3 length: 14 residues. V dropped 7 bases and J dropped 0 bases, with 13 bases sitting between them. The CDR3 is CASGSGSTNYGYTF. CDR3 nucleotides: TGCGCCAGCGGGTCAGGCTCTACTAACTATGGCTACACCTTC.

This clonotype has a count of ten or more. The rearrangement uses TRBV5-1 and TRBJ2-3; a possible D gene is TRBD1 (6 bases). Germline CDR1 SGHRS, CDR2 YFSETQ. The CDR3 sequence is 14 residues long. V dropped 4 bases and J dropped 3 bases, with 12 bases sitting between them. CDR3: CASSNPQGTDTQYF. CDR3 bases: TGCGCCAGCAGCAACCCGCAGGGGACAGATACGCAGTATTTT.

This clonotype was counted a single time. CDR3 region: CASSPPVGGSTEAFF. The CDR3 DNA reads TGTGCCAGCAGCCCTCCTGTTGGCGGCTCGACTGAAGCTTTCTTT. The gene calls are TRBV9 and TRBJ1-1; unclear D gene. The CDR3 covers 15 residues. Germline assignment: CDR1 SGDLS and CDR2 YYNGEE. V gave up 4 bases and J gave up 5 bases, with 18 bases separating them.

DNA for the CDR3: TGTGCCAGCAGTTTACCGTTTGGGTGGGCTAGCGGGAGCACAGATACGCAGTATTTT. This gives the protein CASSLPFGWASGSTDTQYF. The chain is built from TRBV12-3 or TRBV12-4 and TRBJ2-3; TRBD2 aligns across 8 bases. V lost 2 bases to trimming and J lost 0 bases; unmatched junction nucleotides: 13. The CDR3 has 19 amino acids.

The table lists this clonotype with a few counts. The chain carries TRBV6-2 or TRBV6-3 and TRBJ2-2; 10 positions match TRBD2. Trimming removed 8 bases from V and 6 bases from J; junction bases left unmatched: 24. CDR1 MNHEY and CDR2 SVGEGT come from the germline V gene. The CDR3 is 20 amino acids. CDR3 protein: CASYPRDFWLAGDRAGELFF. In DNA form, the CDR3 reads TGTGCCAGCTACCCTAGAGATTTTTGGCTAGCGGGAGATCGGGCCGGGGAGCTGTTTTTT.

The chain couples TRBV10-1 to TRBJ1-1; 8 bases map to TRBD1. Germline V gives CDR1 WNHNN, CDR2 SYGVQD (reference sequence). The length of the CDR3 is 14 residues. J lost 7 bases, V lost 0 bases, and 4 bases had no gene match. Written as DNA, the CDR3 is TGCGCCAGCAGTGAGTCGATAGGACAGGGTGAAGCTTTCTTT. Its protein product is CASSESIGQGEAFF.

This clonotype was recorded many times. The chain is built from TRBV7-8 and TRBJ1-4; TRBD1 matches 7 bases. The CDR3 extends over 16 amino acids. The germline CDR1 and CDR2 sequences are SGHVS and FQNEAQ. With 5 bases clipped from V and 0 bases from J, the junction kept 6 bases outside the gene matches. CDR3 nucleotides: TGTGCCAGCAGCCACGACAGGGTGGCAACTAATGAAAAACTGTTTTTT. Protein product: CASSHDRVATNEKLFF.

This clonotype was observed at least ten times. This sequence joins TRBV2 and TRBJ2-1; D tentatively fits TRBD1 or TRBD2 (6 bases each). Germline CDR1 and CDR2: SNHLY and FYNNEI. The CDR3 is made up of 15 amino acids. The V end lost 3 bases, the J end lost 0 bases, and 9 bases lay between the germline ends. CDR3 coding DNA: TGTGCCAGCAGTGAGGAGGGGGGCTCCTACAATGAGCAGTTCTTC. Amino acids: CASSEEGGSYNEQFF.

This clonotype was observed at least ten times. The chain is built from TRBV4-2 and TRBJ1-5; D is perhaps TRBD1 (5 bases). Germline V CDR1 and CDR2: LGHNA, YNFKEQ. The CDR3 contains 16 residues. V lost 2 bases and J lost 2, with 13 bases in between. CDR3 sequence: CASSQISGDGNQPQHF. The CDR3 DNA reads as TGTGCCAGCAGCCAAATATCGGGGGACGGCAATCAGCCCCAGCATTTT.

This clonotype was recorded at least ten times. The chain uses TRBV29-1 and TRBJ2-3; D unresolved. Germline V CDR1 and CDR2: SQVTM, ANQGSEA. V was pared by 3 bases and J by 1 base, with 5 bases between. The length of the CDR3 is 12 residues. This CDR3 is CSVEWGTDTQYF. DNA of the CDR3: TGCAGCGTTGAGTGGGGCACAGATACGCAGTATTTT.